The 27 T cell receptor beta chains below were found in one sample sequenced in a study of identical twins. TCRdb used MiXCR to reprocess the 5' RACE reads, holding one entry per CDR3 protein. The table has 250,000 or so distinct CDR3 sequences, about 9% seen once. The data were also submitted as part of a second study, on yellow fever vaccine responses in identical twins.

Specimen: CD8+ T cells sorted from blood. The receptor source for this set is a young woman in good health.

The chain carries TRBV28 and TRBJ1-6, with 9 bases matching TRBD1. CDR3 size: 15 residues. Germline loops: CDR1 MDHEN, CDR2 SYDVKM. J gave up 3 bases and V 8 bases, and 5 bases lay outside the gene matches. The CDR3 region has the DNA TGTGCCAGCGCTTGGGACAGGGACTATAATTCACCCCTCCACTTT. It codes for CASAWDRDYNSPLHF.

The rearrangement uses TRBV20-1 and TRBJ2-3, with D maybe TRBD2 (6 bases). Germline V gene lookup returns CDR1 DFQATT and CDR2 SNEGSKA (reference sequence). This CDR3 contains 17 residues. Between the trimmed V and J ends, which lost 2 bases and 4 bases, there was a span of 22 bases. CDR3 amino acids: CSARPPGGSGEADTQYF. The CDR3 coding sequence is TGCAGTGCTAGACCCCCCGGTGGTAGCGGAGAGGCAGATACGCAGTATTTT.

This clonotype has only a few counts. The genes are TRBV28 and TRBJ2-1; D could derive from TRBD1 or TRBD2 (5 bases each). Germline assignment: CDR1 MDHEN and CDR2 SYDVKM. The CDR3 spans 16 residues. V lost 2 bases to trimming and J lost 4 bases, with 15 bases between them. This CDR3 is CASSLTGPTWYNEQFF. The CDR3 DNA reads TGTGCCAGCAGTTTAACGGGGCCCACCTGGTACAATGAGCAGTTCTTC.

In its sample, this clonotype was seen a few times. The chain is built from TRBV7-3 and TRBJ2-3, with 10 bases aligning to TRBD2. The ends lost 4 bases at V and 0 bases at J; junction bases unmatched: 10. The CDR3 runs 18 residues. CDR1 and CDR2 (germline): SGHTA, FQGTGA. In nucleotides, the CDR3 is TGTGCCAGCAGCTCACGCCCTAGCGGGGGTACTAGCACAGATACGCAGTATTTT. As protein: CASSSRPSGGTSTDTQYF.

This chain links TRBV21-1 with TRBJ2-4. TRBV21-1 is listed as a pseudogene. This CDR3 has 15 amino acids. CDR3 coding DNA: TGTGCCAGCAGCAAAGGTTGGCTAGCCAAAAACATTCAGTACTTC. This encodes CASSKGWLAKNIQYF.

The rearrangement links TRBV7-2 to TRBJ2-3; D perhaps matches TRBD2 (5 bases). V gave up 7 bases and J gave up 4 bases, with 12 bases separating them. Looked up from germline, CDR1 is SGHTA and CDR2 is FQGNSA. This CDR3 contains 13 residues. The CDR3 nucleotides read TGTGCCAGCACCCCCGGGCGGGCAGATACGCAGTATTTT. This translates into CASTPGRADTQYF.

This clonotype was seen at least ten times. The rearrangement links TRBV11-2 to TRBJ2-1; D gene uncertain. CDR1 is SGHAT and CDR2 is FQNNGV in the germline V gene. This CDR3 is built from 15 residues. The V gene lost 3 bases and the J gene lost 0 bases, with 9 bases spanning the gap. The CDR3 coding sequence is TGTGCCAGCAGCTTCGGCGCAAGCTCCTACAATGAGCAGTTCTTC. Its translation: CASSFGASSYNEQFF.

This clonotype was detected many times. The rearrangement uses TRBV29-1 and TRBJ2-1; TRBD2 is a possible D gene (6 bases). Germline CDR1 is SQVTM and CDR2 is ANQGSEA. Trimming took 7 bases from V and 2 from J, leaving 12 bases between them. CDR3 length: 13 amino acids. The CDR3 region is CSGDIAAYNEQFF. In nucleotides, the CDR3 is TGCAGCGGCGACATAGCGGCCTACAATGAGCAGTTCTTC.

This clonotype occurred a few times. V usage is TRBV3-1 and J usage is TRBJ2-7; possible D gene TRBD1, 6 bases. The CDR3 contains 15 residues. The V gene lost 6 bases and the J gene lost 4 bases, with 19 bases spanning the gap. Germline V gene sequence: CDR1 LGHDT, CDR2 YNNKEL (reference sequence). The CDR3 is CASRPDRSQVYEQYF. The CDR3 DNA reads as TGTGCCAGCAGACCTGACAGGTCCCAGGTGTACGAGCAGTACTTC.

This clonotype appeared a few times. This chain uses TRBV6-1 with TRBJ2-2, with a possible D match to TRBD2 (6 bases). This CDR3 spans 15 amino acids. Germline CDR1 MNHNS, CDR2 SASEGT. Trimming shortened V by 1 base and J by 4 bases, and 10 bases separated the two germline ends. Written as DNA, the CDR3 is TGTGCCAGCAGTGAAGGGGACGGGGGCACCGGGGAGCTGTTTTTT. Its protein is CASSEGDGGTGELFF.

This clonotype was counted many times. This chain links TRBV4-2 with TRBJ1-4; D is unclear. The V end lost 1 base, the J end lost 12 bases, and 12 bases lay between the germline ends. Germline V CDR1 and CDR2: LGHNA, YNFKEQ. CDR3 length: 13 amino acids. CDR3 coding DNA: TGTGCCAGCAGCCAAGCCCTGTGGGTGGAACTGTTTTTT. Translating it yields CASSQALWVELFF.

The V call is TRBV7-3, the J call TRBJ1-1, with D perhaps matching TRBD1 (6 bases). V was shortened by 1 base and J by 10 bases, with 16 bases between the two germline ends. This CDR3 contains 14 residues. Germline-derived CDR1 and CDR2 are SGHTA and FQGTGA. The CDR3 DNA follows: TGTGCCAGCAGCTTAAAAATTCTGGGGGCCCGAGCTTTCTTT. This gives the protein CASSLKILGARAFF.

There are a few counts of this clonotype. This CDR3 is CASSQEGGGRAYNEQFF. The CDR3 DNA is TGTGCCAGCAGCCAAGAAGGGGGCGGGAGGGCTTACAATGAGCAGTTCTTC. The chain is built from TRBV14 and TRBJ2-1; 9 bases align to TRBD2. The CDR3 is 17 residues long. CDR1 is SGHDN, CDR2 FVKESK, per germline. Trimming removed 0 bases from V and 4 bases from J; junction bases left unmatched: 7.

This clonotype was recorded at least ten times. The chain uses TRBV5-1 and TRBJ2-7; D is perhaps TRBD1 (6 bases). There are 15 residues in the CDR3. V gave up 2 bases and J gave up 5 bases, with 17 bases separating them. Germline V gives CDR1 SGHRS, CDR2 YFSETQ. CDR3 bases: TGCGCCAGCAGCTTCGTGGGGGCAAAACAGGACGAGCAGTACTTC. This translates into CASSFVGAKQDEQYF. Full variable domain (missing parts from reference TRBV5-1 and TRBJ2-7): KAGVTQTPRYLIKTRGQQVTLSCSPISGHRSVSWYQQTPGQGLQFLFEYFSETQRNKGNFPGRFSGRQFSNSRSEMNVSTLELGDSALYLCASSFVGAKQDEQYFGPGTRLTVT.

Only a few counts were recorded for this clonotype. The genes are TRBV6-2 or TRBV6-3 and TRBJ1-1; D remains unclear. The germline CDR1 and CDR2 sequences are MNHEY and SVGEGT. V was trimmed by 3 bases and J by 8 bases, leaving 7 bases between them. This CDR3 is 11 amino acids long. The CDR3 protein is CASSYGREAFF. DNA of the CDR3: TGTGCCAGCAGTTATGGGAGAGAAGCTTTCTTT.

This clonotype occurred a few times. This chain connects TRBV27 to TRBJ2-1, with unresolved D. CDR3 length: 12 residues. V lost 6 bases and J lost 5, with 8 bases in between. The germline V gene encodes CDR1 MNHEY and CDR2 SMNVEV (reference sequence). The chain's CDR3 is CASRALNNEQFF. The CDR3 DNA reads as TGTGCCAGCAGAGCGTTAAACAATGAGCAGTTCTTC.

In this sample, this clonotype turned up a few times. The chain links TRBV20-1 to TRBJ2-1; D may be TRBD2 (5 bases). V lost 3 bases and J 8 bases, leaving 20 bases between the germline ends. This CDR3 comprises 15 residues. CDR1 DFQATT and CDR2 SNEGSKA come from the germline V gene (reference sequence). CDR3 region: CSARQSALSEDEQFF. The CDR3 DNA reads TGCAGTGCTAGGCAGTCGGCTCTATCGGAGGATGAGCAGTTCTTC.

The rearrangement links TRBV28 to TRBJ2-7; 7 positions agree with TRBD2. The CDR3 has 14 residues. V was pared by 2 bases and J by 3 bases, with 4 bases of the junction left unmatched. In germline, CDR1 is MDHEN, CDR2 SYDVKM. The CDR3 region has the DNA TGTGCCAGCAGTTTACGGGGAGGGAACTACGAGCAGTACTTC. Residues: CASSLRGGNYEQYF. The variable domain in full, with the rest retrieved from reference TRBV28 and TRBJ2-7, is DVKVTQSSRYLVKRTGEKVFLECVQDMDHENMFWYRQDPGLGLRLIYFSYDVKMKEKGDIPEGYSVSREKKERFSLILESASTNQTSMYLCASSLRGGNYEQYFGPGTRLTVT.

This clonotype was detected only a few times. This chain links TRBV20-1 with TRBJ2-1; the D gene is possibly TRBD1 (6 bases). CDR3 length equals 16 residues. Looked up from germline, CDR1 is DFQATT and CDR2 is SNEGSKA (reference sequence). Trimming shortened V by 0 bases and J by 0 bases, and 12 bases separated the two germline ends. The CDR3 sequence: CSARDLDSSSYNEQFF. In DNA form, the CDR3 reads TGCAGTGCTAGAGATCTGGACAGTTCCTCCTACAATGAGCAGTTCTTC.

This clonotype has a count of ten or more. The chain is built from TRBV3-1 and TRBJ1-1; the D is unclear. Germline loops: CDR1 LGHDT, CDR2 YNNKEL (reference sequence). Trimming took 3 bases from V and 1 from J, leaving 12 bases between them. The CDR3 contains 15 residues. CDR3 nucleotide sequence: TGTGCCAGCAGCCACCGGCGAGTAACGAACACTGAAGCTTTCTTT. Protein: CASSHRRVTNTEAFF.

The chain has TRBV3-1 and TRBJ2-1; 7 bases line up with TRBD2. With V trimmed by 0 bases and J by 5 bases, 10 bases remained unmatched. Germline CDR1 is LGHDT and CDR2 is YNNKEL (reference sequence). CDR3 size: 17 residues. DNA of the CDR3: TGTGCCAGCAGCCAAGATTCGGCTGGTAGCGGGCACAATGAGCAGTTCTTC. Translation gives CASSQDSAGSGHNEQFF.

J is TRBJ2-3 and V is TRBV27, with no clear D. V gave up 5 bases and J gave up 4 bases, with 10 bases separating them. This CDR3 is 13 amino acids long. Germline V gene sequence: CDR1 MNHEY, CDR2 SMNVEV (reference sequence). This CDR3 is CASSPRAPDTQYF. The CDR3, as DNA: TGTGCCAGCAGTCCTAGGGCCCCAGATACGCAGTATTTT.

The V call is TRBV7-2, the J call TRBJ2-7; tentatively, D is TRBD2 (7 bases). Germline V gives CDR1 SGHTA, CDR2 FQGNSA. The V end lost 0 bases, the J end lost 4 bases, and 13 bases lay between the germline ends. CDR3 length: 15 residues. The DNA of the CDR3 is TGTGCCAGCAGCTTAGCGCTTAGGGGGGGGTACGAGCAGTACTTC. Protein sequence: CASSLALRGGYEQYF.

This clonotype was seen many times. The chain combines TRBV29-1 with TRBJ1-2, with a weak D call TRBD1 (6 bases). Germline V lookup: CDR1 SQVTM, CDR2 ANQGSEA. With 5 bases removed from V and 0 bases from J, the gap between germline ends came to 16 bases. The CDR3 extends over 15 amino acids. The CDR3 protein is CSVILTGRSNYGYTF. CDR3 sequence (DNA): TGCAGCGTTATCCTAACAGGGAGGTCTAACTATGGCTACACCTTC.

J is TRBJ2-1 and V is TRBV5-6; D remains ambiguous. The CDR3 sequence is 17 residues long. Germline CDR1 reads SGHDT; CDR2 reads YYEEEE. The V and J ends lost 0 bases and 4 bases respectively, with 17 bases between them. DNA of the CDR3: TGTGCCAGCAGCTTGGCCGCACGTAGAGAAATGTACAATGAGCAGTTCTTC. Encoded protein: CASSLAARREMYNEQFF.

A few counts support this clonotype. DNA for the CDR3: TGTGCCAGCAGTCCTCCGGGGACAAAGAACCGCAATGAGCAGTTCTTC. Its translation: CASSPPGTKNRNEQFF. V and J are TRBV16 and TRBJ2-1; D may be TRBD1 (6 bases). Germline values: CDR1 KGHSY, CDR2 FQNENV. V was pared by 6 bases and J by 6 bases, with 21 bases between. The CDR3 is 16 amino acids.

This clonotype was counted a few times. The chain joins TRBV6-2 or TRBV6-3 to TRBJ1-1, with D unresolved. With 0 bases removed from V and 0 bases from J, the gap between germline ends came to 8 bases. The CDR3 loop spans 15 amino acids. Germline CDR1 reads MNHEY; CDR2 reads SVGEGT. The CDR3 reads CASSYSLEVNTEAFF. In nucleotides, the CDR3 is TGTGCCAGCAGTTACTCGTTGGAGGTGAACACTGAAGCTTTCTTT.